This record covers a single T cell receptor beta chain. Its antigen remains unknown. One end of the junction is discordant with germline, which a read error may explain. The data were obtained in a study of blood T cells in healthy people across ages. About the research overall: Every two T cells gave about one barcoded beta molecule via template switching. Overall study findings and caveats: Age advanced and TCR beta diversity per million T cells fell, roughly linearly.

Germline assignment: CDR1 LGHNA and CDR2 YSLEER. This CDR3 comprises 17 residues. Through a sample-barcoded 5' primer and a J-beta primer mix, a second PCR was run for roughly 6 to 12 cycles. Tagging of each cDNA molecule was performed by a template-switch adaptor with 12 random nucleotides. TCRdb recomputed calls from the 5' RACE reads with MiXCR, one row per CDR3 protein. This sample has about 1.1 million distinct CDR3 sequences, with around two fifths found just once. The specimen sequenced was blood. The chain has TRBV4-3 and TRBJ2-3; the D call may be TRBD1 or TRBD2 (6 bases each). The sequence was collected from a young man in good health. The CDR3 DNA sequence: TGCGCCAGCAACCAAGAGGGCGGGACATTAAGGGGAGATACGCAGTATTTT. Translation gives CASNQEGGTLRGDTQYF.